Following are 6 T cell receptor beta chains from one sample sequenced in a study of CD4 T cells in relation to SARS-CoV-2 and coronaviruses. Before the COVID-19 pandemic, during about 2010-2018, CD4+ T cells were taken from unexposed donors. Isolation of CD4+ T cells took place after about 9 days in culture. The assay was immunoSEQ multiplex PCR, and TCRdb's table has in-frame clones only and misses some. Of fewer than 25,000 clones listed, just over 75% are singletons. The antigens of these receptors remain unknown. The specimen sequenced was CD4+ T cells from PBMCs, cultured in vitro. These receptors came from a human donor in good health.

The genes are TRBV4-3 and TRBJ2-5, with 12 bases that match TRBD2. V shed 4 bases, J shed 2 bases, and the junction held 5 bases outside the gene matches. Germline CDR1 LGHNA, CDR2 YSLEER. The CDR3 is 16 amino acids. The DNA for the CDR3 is TGCGCCAGCAGCCCCCTAGGGACTAGCGGGCAAGAGACCCAGTACTTC. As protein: CASSPLGTSGQETQYF.

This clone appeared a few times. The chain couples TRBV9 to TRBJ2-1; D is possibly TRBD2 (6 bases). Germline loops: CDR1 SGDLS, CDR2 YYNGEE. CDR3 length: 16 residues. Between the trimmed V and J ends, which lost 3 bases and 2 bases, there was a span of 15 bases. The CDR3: CASSALELATYNEQFF. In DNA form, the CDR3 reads TGTGCCAGCAGCGCACTGGAACTAGCCACCTACAATGAGCAGTTCTTC.

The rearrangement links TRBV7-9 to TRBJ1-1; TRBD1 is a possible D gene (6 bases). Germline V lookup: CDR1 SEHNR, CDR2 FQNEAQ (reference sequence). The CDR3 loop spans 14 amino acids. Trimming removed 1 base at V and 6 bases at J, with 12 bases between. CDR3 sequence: CASSLGRGGAEAFF. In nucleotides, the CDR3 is TGTGCCAGCAGCTTAGGAAGGGGGGGCGCTGAAGCTTTCTTT.

The chain's CDR3 is CASGILPGQGTIRNEKLFF. DNA of the CDR3: TGTGCTAGTGGTATACTGCCGGGACAGGGTACAATTCGTAATGAAAAACTGTTTTTT. The chain recombines TRBV12-5 with TRBJ1-4; 9 bases are shared with TRBD1. V lost 5 bases to trimming and J lost 4 bases; unmatched junction nucleotides: 17. CDR3 length: 19 residues. Germline values: CDR1 LGHNT, CDR2 FRNRAP. The full variable domain, rest sourced from reference TRBV12-5 and TRBJ1-4, is DARVTQTPRHKVTEMGQEVTMRCQPILGHNTVFWYRQTMMQGLELLAYFRNRAPLDDSGMPKDRFSAEMPDATLATLKIQPSEPRDSAVYFCASGILPGQGTIRNEKLFFGSGTQLSVL.

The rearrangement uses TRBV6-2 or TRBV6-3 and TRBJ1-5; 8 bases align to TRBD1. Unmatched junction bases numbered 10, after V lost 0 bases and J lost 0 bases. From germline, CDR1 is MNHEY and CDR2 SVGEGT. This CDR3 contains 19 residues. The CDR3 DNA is TGTGCCAGCAGTTACTCGATCGTCCCGGGACAGGTTAGCAATCAGCCCCAGCATTTT. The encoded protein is CASSYSIVPGQVSNQPQHF.

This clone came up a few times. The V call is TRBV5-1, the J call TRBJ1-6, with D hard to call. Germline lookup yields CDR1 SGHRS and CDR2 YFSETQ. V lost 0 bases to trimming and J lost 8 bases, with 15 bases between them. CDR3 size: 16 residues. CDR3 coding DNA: TGCGCCAGCAGCTTGGTGGCTAATGTTGGAGATTCACCCCTCCACTTT. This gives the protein CASSLVANVGDSPLHF.